This T cell receptor (beta chain) was recorded in a study of PD-1 blockade in classical Hodgkin lymphoma. The CDR3 is 14 residues long. The germline CDR1 and CDR2 sequences are MDHEN and SYDVKM. Trimming pared 6 bases from V and 0 bases from J, leaving 9 bases between. Time point of the sample: cycle 4 day 1 (C4D1), after 5 to 7 weeks of nivolumab. All the patients suffered relapse after autologous stem cell transplantation, and brentuximab vedotin exposure differed. Researchers pulled CD8+ T cells out of thawed PBMCs using magnetic negative selection. Best responses were complete response, partial response or progressive disease. Using immunoSEQ multiplex PCR, the repertoire was profiled, and TCRdb retains in-frame clones only, with some absent. The profile shows around 6,000 clones, approximately 70% of them singletons. In this sample, this clone turned up a few times. Its antigen is currently unknown.

General observations from the study: Newly diagnosed patients reportedly had lower baseline TCR diversity than healthy donors. Baseline diversity resembling that of newly diagnosed patients was seen in complete responders. There was a significant rise in CD4+ TCR diversity by C4D1, with no such rise for CD8+.

The clonotype was recovered from a human donor with classical Hodgkin lymphoma. The sample consisted of CD8+ T cells from blood, taken before the fourth cycle of nivolumab. The V and J genes are TRBV28 and TRBJ2-1; a possible D gene is TRBD1 (5 bases). The DNA for the CDR3 is TGTGCCAGCAGGACAGATTACTCCTACAATGAGCAGTTCTTC. Protein product: CASRTDYSYNEQFF.